This T cell receptor beta chain was observed in a study of OX40 agonist ivuxolimab in advanced cancers. The overall study: A mean age of roughly 66 years, range about 20 to 79, was recorded, and 82.7% were male. Patients with prior anti-PD-1, anti-PD-L1 or anti-CTLA-4 therapy were eligible; 35% to 50% had some.

Only in-frame clones appear in the TCRdb table, and some are missing; sequencing was by immunoSEQ multiplex PCR. The sample records 30,000 or so clones, about 88% being singletons. The germline V gene encodes CDR1 MNHEY and CDR2 SVGAGI. The CDR3 has 15 residues. V dropped 6 bases and J dropped 4 bases, with 19 bases sitting between them. V gene TRBV6-5 combines with J gene TRBJ2-7; D might be TRBD1 (5 bases). The origin of this receptor is an adult with an advanced solid tumor such as melanoma, head and neck, liver or kidney cancer. Sequences were derived from CD4+ or CD8+ T cells sorted from blood, sampled in a trial of the OX40 agonist ivuxolimab. Here the CDR3 reads CASSTRDTGQYEQYF. CDR3 DNA sequence: TGTGCCAGCAGCACCAGGGATACCGGACAATACGAGCAGTACTTC.